Listed below are T cell receptor beta chains from one sample, sequenced in a study of shared clonotypes between healthy human individuals. Profiling relied on immunoSEQ multiplex PCR, and the TCRdb table lists in-frame clones only, not all of them. Of over 750,000 clones in the sample, 96% were seen once. The sequenced sample consisted of naive CD8+ T cells sorted from blood. These receptors were taken from a man between 25 and 39 years old in good health. Both conserved end residues are part of each CDR3. The order of the fields is D gene, J gene, V gene, CDR3 length, clone size, CDR3 protein, CDR3 DNA. A D gene is named only where the DNA matches it firmly. Clone size, where shown, is once, few, many, or a class for clones that have expanded.

>NA|TRBJ2-3|TRBV10-2|13|NA
CASSGLITDTQYF
TGCGCCAGCAGTGGTCTAATCACAGATACGCAGTATTTT
>NA|TRBJ2-5|TRBV7-8|14|NA
CASSLEYGGETQYF
TGTGCCAGCAGCTTAGAGTATGGGGGAGAGACCCAGTACTTC
>NA|TRBJ2-7|TRBV5-1|11|NA
CASSSSYEQYF
TGCGCCAGCAGCTCATCCTACGAGCAGTACTTC
>TRBD1|TRBJ1-4|TRBV4-1|13|NA
CASREQGDEKLFF
TGCGCCAGCAGGGAGCAGGGGGATGAAAAACTGTTTTTT
>NA|TRBJ2-1|TRBV30|11|NA
CAWNKENEQFF
TGTGCCTGGAACAAAGAGAATGAGCAGTTCTTC
>TRBD2|TRBJ2-1|TRBV15|18|NA
CATEADRSGRASYNEQFF
TGTGCCACCGAAGCAGACCGGAGCGGGAGAGCCTCCTACAATGAGCAGTTCTTC
>NA|TRBJ2-7|TRBV28|11|NA
CASSPGYEQYF
TGTGCCAGCAGCCCGGGTTACGAGCAGTACTTC
>NA|TRBJ1-4|TRBV9|15|NA
CASSGRDGPNEKLFF
TGTGCCAGCAGCGGAAGGGACGGACCAAATGAAAAACTGTTTTTT
>TRBD2|TRBJ2-2|TRBV7-3|15|once
CASSLLAGGPEELFF
TGTGCCAGCAGCTTGCTAGCGGGAGGGCCGGAGGAGCTGTTTTTT
>TRBD2|TRBJ2-1|TRBV7-8|16|NA
CASSLNVAGGKWEQFF
TGTGCCAGCAGTCTGAACGTAGCGGGGGGGAAGTGGGAGCAGTTCTTC
>TRBD1|TRBJ2-1|TRBV4-3|15|NA
CASSVGTGRGNEQFF
TGCGCCAGCAGCGTTGGGACAGGGCGCGGCAATGAGCAGTTCTTC
>NA|TRBJ2-5|TRBV7-9|14|NA
CASSIAGVQETQYF
TGTGCCAGCAGCATAGCCGGGGTACAAGAGACCCAGTACTTC
>TRBD2|TRBJ2-7|TRBV5-5|16|NA
CASSWKTSGVTYEQYF
TGTGCCAGCAGCTGGAAAACTAGCGGGGTAACCTACGAGCAGTACTTC
>NA|TRBJ2-2|TRBV27|14|NA
CASSPTANTGELFF
TGTGCCAGCAGCCCGACAGCGAACACCGGGGAGCTGTTTTTT
>NA|TRBJ2-7|TRBV11-2|10|once
CASSHYEQYF
TGTGCCAGCAGCCACTACGAGCAGTACTTC
>NA|TRBJ2-1|TRBV13|13|NA
CASSGTLDNEQFF
TGTGCCAGCAGCGGTACTCTAGACAATGAGCAGTTCTTC
>NA|TRBJ1-2|TRBV30|12|NA
CAWSEQGEGYTF
TGTGCCTGGAGTGAACAGGGAGAGGGCTACACCTTC
>NA|TRBJ1-1|TRBV11-2|11|NA
CASRFMSEAFF
TGTGCCAGCAGGTTCATGTCTGAAGCTTTCTTT
>NA|TRBJ2-7|TRBV11-2|15|NA
CASSTFIGISYEQYF
TGTGCCAGCAGCACTTTTATTGGGATTTCCTACGAGCAGTACTTC
>NA|TRBJ1-2|TRBV7-9|15|NA
CASSTTPGAGYGYTF
TGTGCCAGCAGCACAACCCCGGGTGCAGGGTATGGCTACACCTTC
>NA|TRBJ1-2|TRBV11-2|14|NA
CASSQPRDYHGYTF
TGTGCCAGCAGCCAACCCCGGGACTACCATGGCTACACCTTC
>TRBD1|TRBJ2-7|TRBV5-6|14|few
CASSLFVRGNEQYF
TGTGCCAGCAGCTTGTTTGTCAGGGGGAACGAGCAGTACTTC
>NA|TRBJ2-2|TRBV9|15|NA
CASSSRRTREGELFF
TGTGCCAGCAGCTCGAGACGAACTAGGGAGGGGGAGCTGTTTTTT
>NA|TRBJ2-3|TRBV15|15|NA
CATSNHRTSTDTQYF
TGTGCCACCAGCAACCACAGGACTAGCACAGATACGCAGTATTTT
>TRBD1|TRBJ1-1|TRBV27|15|NA
CASSLSVAGTVEAFF
TGTGCCAGCAGTTTATCGGTAGCCGGGACAGTCGAAGCTTTCTTT
>NA|TRBJ2-7|TRBV19|13|NA
CASSPAGTYEQYF
TGTGCCAGTAGTCCCGCGGGGACCTACGAGCAGTACTTC
>TRBD2|TRBJ2-5|TRBV7-8|16|NA
CASSPFGGRGIETQYF
TGTGCCAGCAGCCCTTTTGGCGGGAGGGGGATCGAGACCCAGTACTTC
>NA|TRBJ2-3|TRBV2|17|NA
CASSDPGSETSTDTQYF
TGTGCCAGCAGTGACCCCGGGAGCGAGACTAGCACAGATACGCAGTATTTT
>NA|TRBJ2-7|TRBV29-1|11|NA
CSVDISYEQYF
TGCAGCGTTGACATCAGCTACGAGCAGTACTTC
>NA|TRBJ1-5|TRBV4-1|15|once
CASSQVGQLNQPQHF
TGCGCCAGCAGCCAAGTGGGGCAGCTCAATCAGCCCCAGCATTTT
>TRBD2|TRBJ2-3|TRBV9|17|NA
CASSVAREGRITDTQYF
TGTGCCAGCAGCGTAGCTCGGGAGGGGCGGATCACAGATACGCAGTATTTT
>NA|TRBJ1-3|TRBV6-1|14|NA
CASSEIGAGNTIYF
TGTGCCAGCAGTGAAATTGGGGCAGGAAACACCATATATTTT
>NA|TRBJ2-1|TRBV2|14|NA
CASSDGESNNEQFF
TGTGCCAGCAGTGACGGGGAGTCGAACAATGAGCAGTTCTTC
>TRBD2|TRBJ2-1|TRBV7-2|16|NA
CASSLLAGGSYNEQFF
TGTGCCAGCAGCTTACTAGCGGGAGGTTCCTACAATGAGCAGTTCTTC
>NA|TRBJ2-1|TRBV2|16|NA
CASSESAGDSYNEQFF
TGTGCCAGCAGTGAATCGGCAGGTGACTCCTACAATGAGCAGTTCTTC
>TRBD1|TRBJ2-7|TRBV27|12|NA
CASGTDTYEQYF
TGTGCCAGCGGGACAGATACCTACGAGCAGTACTTC
>NA|TRBJ1-2|TRBV4-3|17|NA
CASSQGPGGDPSYGYTF
TGCGCCAGCAGCCAAGGGCCGGGCGGGGACCCCTCCTATGGCTACACCTTC
>TRBD2|TRBJ2-1|TRBV10-1|14|NA
CASSVSGSGDEQFF
TGCGCCAGCAGTGTCAGCGGGAGCGGCGATGAGCAGTTCTTC
>TRBD2|TRBJ2-1|TRBV5-6|13|NA
CASRFSGGNEQFF
TGTGCCAGCAGATTTAGCGGGGGTAATGAGCAGTTCTTC
>NA|TRBJ2-2|TRBV7-2|16|NA
CASSKPWGDGTGELFF
TGTGCCAGCAGCAAACCCTGGGGAGATGGCACCGGGGAGCTGTTTTTT
>NA|TRBJ1-5|TRBV27|14|NA
CASTSSWGVQPQHF
TGTGCCAGCACCAGTAGCTGGGGGGTTCAGCCCCAGCATTTT
>NA|TRBJ2-7|TRBV30|11|NA
CAWRGDGEQYF
TGTGCCTGGAGGGGAGATGGCGAGCAGTACTTC
>NA|TRBJ2-7|TRBV27|12|NA
CASSPGSSEQYF
TGTGCCAGCAGTCCCGGGTCGAGCGAGCAGTACTTC
>NA|TRBJ1-1|TRBV5-6|15|NA
CASSWVGAMDTEAFF
TGTGCCAGCAGCTGGGTCGGGGCTATGGACACTGAAGCTTTCTTT
>NA|TRBJ1-2|TRBV11-2|16|NA
CASSLPVTTGLYGYTF
TGTGCCAGCAGCTTACCCGTCACGACAGGACTCTATGGCTACACCTTC
>NA|TRBJ2-3|TRBV5-6|14|NA
CASSFGGSTDTQYF
TGTGCCAGCAGCTTTGGCGGAAGCACAGATACGCAGTATTTT
>NA|TRBJ2-5|TRBV18|15|NA
CASSPTGRVQETQYF
TGTGCCAGCTCACCAACAGGGAGAGTTCAAGAGACCCAGTACTTC
>NA|TRBJ1-2|TRBV18|14|NA
CASSPGAVADGYTF
TGTGCCAGCTCACCCGGGGCCGTAGCGGATGGCTACACCTTC
>TRBD1|TRBJ1-1|TRBV27|14|NA
CASRRQGLNTEAFF
TGTGCCAGCAGAAGACAGGGTTTGAACACTGAAGCTTTCTTT
>TRBD2|TRBJ2-1|TRBV9|19|NA
CASSDHGTSGSSSYNEQFF
TGTGCCAGCAGCGATCACGGGACTAGCGGGAGTTCCTCCTACAATGAGCAGTTCTTC
>NA|TRBJ2-5|TRBV9|13|NA
CASSVDTGTTQYF
TGTGCCAGCAGCGTAGACACAGGGACGACCCAGTACTTC
>TRBD1|TRBJ1-4|TRBV4-3|17|NA
CASSQDRVTGGNEKLFF
TGCGCCAGCAGCCAAGATAGGGTGACAGGGGGCAATGAAAAACTGTTTTTT
>TRBD1|TRBJ1-3|TRBV12-5|17|NA
CASGLGSTGDSGNTIYF
TGTGCTAGTGGTTTGGGGTCCACAGGGGACTCTGGAAACACCATATATTTT
>NA|TRBJ2-7|TRBV2|14|NA
CASSDSQGAYEQYF
TGTGCCAGCAGTGATTCACAGGGAGCCTACGAGCAGTACTTC
>TRBD1|TRBJ2-7|TRBV10-2|13|NA
CASSRQGAYEQYF
TGCGCCAGCAGCCGACAGGGGGCCTACGAGCAGTACTTC
>NA|TRBJ2-3|TRBV27|17|NA
CASSLYLSSGFTDTQYF
TGTGCCAGCAGTTTATATCTCAGTTCGGGGTTCACAGATACGCAGTATTTT
>TRBD2|TRBJ2-7|TRBV19|14|NA
CASSVTSGSSEQYF
TGTGCCAGTAGTGTGACTAGCGGGAGCAGCGAGCAGTACTTC